This entry lists 19 T cell receptor beta chains sequenced from one sample in a study of blood T cell repertoires in COVID-19. Libraries were prepared by immunoSEQ multiplex PCR; TCRdb keeps only in-frame clonotypes and omits some of them. In the table there are roughly 240,000 clones, roughly 86% of which are singletons. Sequencing was carried out using peripheral blood. All receptors derive from a woman in her sixties or seventies who had recovered from COVID-19.

The chain couples TRBV28 to TRBJ1-2; D not certain. Germline V gene data show CDR1 as MDHEN and CDR2 as SYDVKM. The CDR3 spans 13 residues. V gave up 7 bases and J gave up 2 bases, with 11 bases separating them. CDR3 loop: CASTRTGNYGYTF. In nucleotides, the CDR3 is TGTGCCAGCACCCGCACGGGGAACTATGGCTACACCTTC.

The chain joins TRBV13 to TRBJ1-3; D unclear. The CDR3 sequence is 15 residues long. Germline V lookup: CDR1 PRHDT, CDR2 FYEKMQ (reference sequence). Trimming took off 0 bases at V and 0 bases at J, with 6 bases between the two ends. CDR3 loop: CASSLGVSSGNTIYF. The CDR3, as DNA: TGTGCCAGCAGCTTAGGGGTGAGCTCTGGAAACACCATATATTTT. Full variable domain (rest looked up from reference TRBV13 and TRBJ1-3): AAGVIQSPRHLIKEKRETATLKCYPIPRHDTVYWYQQGPGQDPQFLISFYEKMQSDKGSIPDRFSAQQFSDYHSELNMSSLELGDSALYFCASSLGVSSGNTIYFGEGSWLTVV.

This rearrangement joins TRBV10-3 to TRBJ1-5; D gene unclear. Germline assignment: CDR1 ENHRY and CDR2 SYGVKD. This CDR3 region has 14 residues. V lost 2 bases, J lost 0 bases, and 5 bases lay in between. CDR3 DNA sequence: TGTGCCATCAGTGAGCGGGTTAGCAATCAGCCCCAGCATTTT. Its translation: CAISERVSNQPQHF.

The rearrangement links TRBV4-3 to TRBJ2-7, with 10 positions matching TRBD1. Germline V gene sequence: CDR1 LGHNA, CDR2 YSLEER. V was pared by 1 base and J by 5 bases, with 11 bases of the junction left unmatched. The CDR3 length is 17 residues. The chain's CDR3 is CASSQVSWDRGRNEQYF. CDR3 DNA: TGCGCCAGCAGCCAAGTTTCATGGGACAGGGGAAGGAACGAGCAGTACTTC.

The chain joins TRBV18 to TRBJ2-2; D unresolved. The CDR3 is made up of 14 amino acids. Germline CDR1 and CDR2: KGHSH and LQKENI. V lost 3 bases and J lost 1, with 6 bases in between. The CDR3 spells CASSPSGNTGELFF. The CDR3 DNA reads as TGTGCCAGCTCACCGTCGGGGAACACCGGGGAGCTGTTTTTT.

The chain couples TRBV15 to TRBJ1-2; TRBD1 aligns across 10 bases. Germline loops: CDR1 LNHNV, CDR2 YYDKDF (reference sequence). The CDR3 contains 15 residues. V shed 0 bases and J 4 bases; nucleotides not matched to a gene: 2. CDR3 nucleotides: TGTGCCACCAGCAGAGATTGGGACAGGGGCTATGGCTACACCTTC. Translating gives CATSRDWDRGYGYTF.

About this clone: Other DNA sequences in this sample translate to the same CDR3. The rearrangement joins TRBV9 to TRBJ2-1, with TRBD2 identical over 10 bases. J lost 4 bases, V lost 0 bases, and 1 base had no gene match. The CDR3 is 15 residues long. Germline CDR1 SGDLS, CDR2 YYNGEE. CDR3 in amino acids: CASSVGTSGYNEQFF. The CDR3 DNA is TGTGCCAGCAGCGTAGGGACTAGCGGTTACAATGAGCAGTTCTTC.

This sequence joins TRBV5-4 and TRBJ2-7; tentatively, D is TRBD1 (5 bases). Germline lookup yields CDR1 SGHNT and CDR2 YYREEE (reference sequence). Trimming shortened V by 4 bases and J by 4 bases, and 21 bases separated the two germline ends. This CDR3 is built from 16 residues. The CDR3 loop is CASSLPQQGFTYEQYF. The CDR3 DNA follows: TGTGCCAGCAGCCTCCCCCAGCAGGGATTTACATACGAGCAGTACTTC.

The table lists this clone with a few counts. The chain carries TRBV9 and TRBJ1-2, with a tentative D call TRBD1 (5 bases). The CDR3 totals 14 residues. Trimming cost V 3 bases and J 3 bases, with 12 bases left between them. CDR1 is SGDLS, CDR2 YYNGEE, per germline. The CDR3 region has the DNA TGTGCCAGCAGCGGACAGTTTGGTGACTATGGCTACACCTTC. Translating it yields CASSGQFGDYGYTF. The variable domain in full, completed from reference TRBV9 and TRBJ1-2, reads DSGVTQTPKHLITATGQRVTLRCSPRSGDLSVYWYQQSLDQGLQFLIQYYNGEERAKGNILERFSAQQFPDLHSELNLSSLELGDSALYFCASSGQFGDYGYTFGSGTRLTVV.

The CDR3 DNA reads as TGTGCCAGCAGCCTCCAGCGGGGGGGCCAAGATACGCAGTATTTT. Translated, it gives CASSLQRGGQDTQYF. V usage is TRBV11-2 and J usage is TRBJ2-3, with 10 positions matching TRBD2. The CDR3 extends over 15 amino acids. Losses at the gene ends were 5 bases for V and 5 bases for J; bases not matched to a gene: 7. Germline lookup yields CDR1 SGHAT and CDR2 FQNNGV.

V usage is TRBV6-2 or TRBV6-3 and J usage is TRBJ2-5; TRBD2 agrees at 7 bases. The ends lost 2 bases at V and 1 base at J; junction bases unmatched: 7. The CDR3 totals 16 residues. CDR1 and CDR2 from the germline V gene are MNHEY and SVGEGT. CDR3 in amino acids: CASSYARAGVQETQYF. The CDR3 bases are TGTGCCAGCAGTTACGCCCGCGCGGGGGTCCAAGAGACCCAGTACTTC.

The V call is TRBV7-6, the J call TRBJ2-3; 8 nucleotides line up with TRBD2. The germline CDR1 and CDR2 sequences are SGHVS and FNYEAQ. The trim removed 5 bases at V and 1 base at J, leaving 11 bases unmatched. The CDR3 length is 17 residues. CDR3 loop: CASSPRLTSAGTDTQYF. The CDR3, as DNA: TGTGCCAGCAGCCCTCGTCTGACTAGCGCTGGCACAGATACGCAGTATTTT. Full variable domain (missing parts from reference TRBV7-6 and TRBJ2-3): GAGVSQSPRYKVTKRGQDVALRCDPISGHVSLYWYRQALGQGPEFLTYFNYEAQQDKSGLPNDRFSAERPEGSISTLTIQRTEQRDSAMYRCASSPRLTSAGTDTQYFGPGTRLTVL.

This sequence joins TRBV11-2 and TRBJ1-3; D is unclear. This CDR3 has 12 amino acids. V lost 5 bases and J lost 7, with 9 bases in between. Germline V gives CDR1 SGHAT, CDR2 FQNNGV. This CDR3 is CASSLYRNTIYF. CDR3 DNA sequence: TGTGCCAGCAGCCTCTACCGCAACACCATATATTTT.

The chain has TRBV19 and TRBJ1-5, with TRBD1 identical over 10 bases. V dropped 6 bases and J dropped 0; count of bases not matched to a gene: 2. The CDR3 runs 15 residues. Germline V gives CDR1 LNHDA, CDR2 SQIVND (reference sequence). The CDR3 here is CASRGTGDSNQPQHF. Here the CDR3 DNA reads TGTGCCAGTAGGGGGACAGGGGATAGCAATCAGCCCCAGCATTTT.

V gene TRBV5-5 combines with J gene TRBJ1-5; D possibly corresponds to TRBD1 (5 bases). Trimming left V 4 bases short and J 7 bases short, with 15 bases between. CDR3 length equals 14 residues. The germline V gene encodes CDR1 SGHKS and CDR2 YYEKEE (reference sequence). The CDR3 DNA reads TGTGCCAGCAGCCAAGCAAGGGGTGAACAGCCCCAGCATTTT. This translates into CASSQARGEQPQHF.

J is TRBJ2-2 and V is TRBV2, with 7 bases identical to TRBD1. Germline trimming cut 7 bases from V and 5 bases from J; bases unmatched to any gene: 10. The CDR3 length is 15 residues. Germline V gene sequence: CDR1 SNHLY, CDR2 FYNNEI. DNA of the CDR3: TGTGCCAGCAAAGGTGTAACAGGGGTAACCGGGGAGCTGTTTTTT. This sequence encodes CASKGVTGVTGELFF.

The count of this clone is one. The V gene is TRBV5-4, the J gene TRBJ1-6; D uncertain. CDR3 size: 16 residues. Looked up from germline, CDR1 is SGHNT and CDR2 is YYREEE (reference sequence). V was cut by 0 bases and J by 0 bases, with 7 bases left in between. CDR3: CASSLDRSSYNSPLHF. Here the CDR3 DNA reads TGTGCCAGCAGCTTGGACAGAAGCTCCTATAATTCACCCCTCCACTTT.

The CDR3 reads CASSYSDRGYEQYF. CDR3 in DNA: TGTGCCAGCAGTTACTCGGACAGGGGCTACGAGCAGTACTTC. V gene TRBV6-5 combines with J gene TRBJ2-7, with TRBD1 identical over 9 bases. Trimming removed 0 bases from V and 3 bases from J; junction bases left unmatched: 0. There are 14 residues in the CDR3. Germline CDR1 MNHEY, CDR2 SVGAGI.

In DNA, the CDR3 is TGTGCCAGCACGAGGTGGTCTGCTGATACGCAGTATTTT. Amino acids: CASTRWSADTQYF. The chain employs TRBV11-2 and TRBJ2-3; D unresolved. Germline-derived CDR1 and CDR2 are SGHAT and FQNNGV. With 7 bases removed from V and 6 bases from J, the gap between germline ends came to 14 bases. The CDR3 runs 13 residues.